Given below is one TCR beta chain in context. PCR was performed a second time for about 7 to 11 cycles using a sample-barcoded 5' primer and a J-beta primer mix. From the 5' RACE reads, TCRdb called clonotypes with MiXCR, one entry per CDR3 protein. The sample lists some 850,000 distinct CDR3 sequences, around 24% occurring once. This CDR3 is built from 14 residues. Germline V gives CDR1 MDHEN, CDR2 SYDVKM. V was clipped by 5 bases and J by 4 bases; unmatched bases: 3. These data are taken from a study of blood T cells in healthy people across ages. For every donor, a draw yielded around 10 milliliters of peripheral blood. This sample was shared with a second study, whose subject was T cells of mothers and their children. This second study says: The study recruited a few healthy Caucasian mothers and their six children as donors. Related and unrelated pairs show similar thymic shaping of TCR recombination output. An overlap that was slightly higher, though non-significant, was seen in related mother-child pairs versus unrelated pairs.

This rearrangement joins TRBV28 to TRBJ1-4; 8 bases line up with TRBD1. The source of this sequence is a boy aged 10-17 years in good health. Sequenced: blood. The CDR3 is CASSMTGVNEKLFF. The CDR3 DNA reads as TGTGCCAGCAGTATGACAGGGGTTAATGAAAAACTGTTTTTT. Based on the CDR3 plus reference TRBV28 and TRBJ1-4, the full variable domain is DVKVTQSSRYLVKRTGEKVFLECVQDMDHENMFWYRQDPGLGLRLIYFSYDVKMKEKGDIPEGYSVSREKKERFSLILESASTNQTSMYLCASSMTGVNEKLFFGSGTQLSVL.